Given below is one TCR beta chain in context. Its antigen is as yet unknown. Caucasian individuals from Russia who were healthy and aged about 6 to 95 acted as donors. After removal of 5 bases from V and 2 bases from J, the junction contained 5 bases not matched to a gene. Germline CDR1 ENHRY, CDR2 SYGVKD. The CDR3 loop spans 14 amino acids. The data originate from a study of blood T cells in healthy people across ages. The study, taken as a whole, reports: Bulk PBMC profiling left naive and antigen-experienced comparisons inconclusive. Higher diversity, along with more naive CD4+ cells, distinguished long-lived donors from aged donors.

PCR was performed a second time for 7 to 11 cycles using a sample-barcoded 5' primer and a J-beta primer mix. In TCRdb, the 5' RACE reads were re-called with MiXCR into one record per CDR3 protein. The table shows roughly 1,800,000 distinct CDR3 sequences, with around half occurring only once. The sequenced sample was blood. The rearrangement uses TRBV10-3 and TRBJ1-2, with 7 bases identical to TRBD1. This sequence originates from a woman aged 40 to 55 in good health. CDR3 nucleotides: TGTGCCATCAGTCCGACAGGGAGGAACTATGGCTACACCTTC. Its protein is CAISPTGRNYGYTF.